The present entry profiles one T cell receptor (beta chain) with its context. The J segment lost 3 bases and the V segment lost 3 bases, leaving 6 bases of the junction unmatched. The CDR3 is made up of 15 amino acids. The germline V gene encodes CDR1 SGHKS and CDR2 YYEKEE (reference sequence). This sample stems from a study of cytomegalovirus exposure and HLA in healthy donors. Amplification used 60 Vbeta primers and 13 Jbeta primers. Some clones are missing from TCRdb's copy, which holds only in-frame ones; the method was immunoSEQ multiplex PCR. Of some 190,000 clones listed, just over 75% were seen once; the top ten hold more than 1.4%.

Sequencing was done on a sample of PBMCs. This TCR was recovered from a man younger than 35 in good health and CMV-seronegative. The chain has TRBV5-5 and TRBJ2-7, with TRBD2 identical over 10 bases. DNA of the CDR3: TGTGCCAGCAGCTCGACTAGCGGGTTAGACTACGAGCAGTACTTC. As protein: CASSSTSGLDYEQYF.